This T cell receptor (beta chain) originates from a study of T cells in Graves' hyperthyroidism and ophthalmopathy. Study overall: Before any treatment, at initial diagnosis, peripheral blood was collected. Points from the study as a whole: Median prediction lead before ophthalmopathy onset was 6 to 8 months with the model. Ophthalmopathy was told apart from stable hyperthyroidism by a 13 V-J model.

Amplification targeted TCR beta CDR3 regions from RNA transcripts. An initial round of RT-PCR targeting the TCR CDR3 relied on the HTBI primer set. TCRdb re-called the multiplex PCR reads with MiXCR, one entry per CDR3 protein. The table records around 290,000 distinct CDR3 sequences, about 14% of them present only once. Germline CDR1 SQVTM, CDR2 ANQGSEA. The CDR3 totals 15 residues. V dropped 7 bases and J dropped 1; count of bases not matched to a gene: 11. This clonotype was seen many times. What it binds is not known. The sample consisted of blood. The chain employs TRBV29-1 and TRBJ2-3, with TRBD2 matching over 7 bases. This TCR was sampled from a woman under 40 with Graves' hyperthyroidism that later progressed to Graves' ophthalmopathy. In DNA form, the CDR3 reads TGCAGCGACCTGGGACTACCCCGGGGCACAGATACGCAGTATTTT. Translation gives CSDLGLPRGTDTQYF.